This entry features one TCR beta chain sequence. Its target is unknown. The sample originates from a study of beta chain features in type 1 diabetes. Study-wide background: The study examined around 100 million sorted cells across all samples.

Sorting based on CD45RO/CCR7/CD25/CD127/CD95/CD27 separated CD4+ naive, central memory, regulatory and stem cell-like memory cells. CDR1 is SGHAT, CDR2 FQNNGV, per germline. This CDR3 has 14 residues. Trimming cost V 1 base and J 6 bases; bases outside gene matches: 2. Expressed TCRB transcripts were sequenced because the entire RNA isolate underwent reverse transcription. The table came from immunoSEQ multiplex PCR; TCRdb's copy has only in-frame clones and leaves some out. Of approximately 400,000 clones in the sample, less than 15% are singletons; the top ten hold roughly 0.017%. Study conclusions and caveats: Shorter templates might be favored by PCR, and equally so in patients and in controls.

This clonotype originated in a woman between 18 and 30 years old in good health. Source material: naive CD4+ T cells from blood. V gene TRBV11-2 combines with J gene TRBJ2-1, with 8 positions matching TRBD2. The CDR3: CASSLVTSGNEQFF. Here the CDR3 DNA reads TGTGCCAGCAGCTTAGTTACTAGCGGCAATGAGCAGTTCTTC.